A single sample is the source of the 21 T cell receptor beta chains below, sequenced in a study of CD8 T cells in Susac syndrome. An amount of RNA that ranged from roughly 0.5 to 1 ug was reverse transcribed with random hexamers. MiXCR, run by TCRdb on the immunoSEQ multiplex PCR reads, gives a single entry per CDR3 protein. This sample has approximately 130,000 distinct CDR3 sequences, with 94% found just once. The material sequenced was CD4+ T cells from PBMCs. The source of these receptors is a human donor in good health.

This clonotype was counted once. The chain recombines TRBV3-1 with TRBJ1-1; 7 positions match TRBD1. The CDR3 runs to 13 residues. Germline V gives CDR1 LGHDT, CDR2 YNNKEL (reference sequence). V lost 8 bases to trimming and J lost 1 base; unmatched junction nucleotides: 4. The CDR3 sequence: CASAGQSNTEAFF. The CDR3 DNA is TGTGCCAGCGCGGGACAGTCGAACACTGAAGCTTTCTTT.

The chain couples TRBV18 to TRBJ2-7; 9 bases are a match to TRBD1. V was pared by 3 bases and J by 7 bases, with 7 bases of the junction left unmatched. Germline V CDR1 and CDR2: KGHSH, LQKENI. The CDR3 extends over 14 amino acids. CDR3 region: CASSPGTGHGEQYF. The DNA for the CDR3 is TGTGCCAGCTCACCTGGGACAGGGCATGGGGAGCAGTACTTC.

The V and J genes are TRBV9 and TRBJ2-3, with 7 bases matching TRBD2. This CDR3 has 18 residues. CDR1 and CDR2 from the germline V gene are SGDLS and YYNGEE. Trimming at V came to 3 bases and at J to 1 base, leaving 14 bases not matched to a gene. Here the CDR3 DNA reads TGTGCCAGCAGCGCCTCCACGATGGGGGGGGGAGGCACAGATACGCAGTATTTT. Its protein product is CASSASTMGGGGTDTQYF.

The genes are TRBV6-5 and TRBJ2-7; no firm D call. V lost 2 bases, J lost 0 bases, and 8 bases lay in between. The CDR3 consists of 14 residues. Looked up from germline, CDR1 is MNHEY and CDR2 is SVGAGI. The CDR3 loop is CASSYNERSYEQYF. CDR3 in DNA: TGTGCCAGCAGTTACAATGAACGCTCCTACGAGCAGTACTTC.

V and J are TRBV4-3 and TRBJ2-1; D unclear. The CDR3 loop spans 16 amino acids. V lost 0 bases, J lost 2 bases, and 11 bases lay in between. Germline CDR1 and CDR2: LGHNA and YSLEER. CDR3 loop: CASSQESGNAYNEQFF. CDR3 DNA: TGCGCCAGCAGCCAAGAGTCTGGGAATGCCTACAATGAGCAGTTCTTC.

Here the CDR3 reads CSAYGRSTDTQYF. Here the CDR3 DNA reads TGCAGTGCTTACGGGCGAAGCACAGATACGCAGTATTTT. The V call is TRBV20-1, the J call TRBJ2-3; D unclear. There are 13 residues in the CDR3. The V gene's germline CDR1 is DFQATT and CDR2 SNEGSKA (reference sequence). Trimming removed 5 bases from V and 0 bases from J, with 9 bases in between.

DNA of the CDR3: TGTGCCAGCAGCTGGGACAGCTCCTACGAGCAGTACTTC. Its protein product is CASSWDSSYEQYF. V usage is TRBV5-4 and J usage is TRBJ2-7, with TRBD1 matching over 7 bases. Germline lookup yields CDR1 SGHNT and CDR2 YYREEE (reference sequence). Trimming removed 3 bases from V and 0 bases from J; junction bases left unmatched: 0. The CDR3 is made up of 13 amino acids. Combining the CDR3 with reference TRBV5-4 and TRBJ2-7 gives the whole variable domain ETGVTQSPTHLIKTRGQQVTLRCSSQSGHNTVSWYQQALGQGPQFIFQYYREEENGRGNFPPRFSGLQFPNYSSELNVNALELDDSALYLCASSWDSSYEQYFGPGTRLTVT.

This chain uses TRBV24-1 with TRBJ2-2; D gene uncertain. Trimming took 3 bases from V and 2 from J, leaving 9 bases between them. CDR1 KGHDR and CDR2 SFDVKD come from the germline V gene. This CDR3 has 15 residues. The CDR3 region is CATSDTTVNTGELFF. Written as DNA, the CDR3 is TGTGCCACCAGTGATACTACGGTTAACACCGGGGAGCTGTTTTTT.

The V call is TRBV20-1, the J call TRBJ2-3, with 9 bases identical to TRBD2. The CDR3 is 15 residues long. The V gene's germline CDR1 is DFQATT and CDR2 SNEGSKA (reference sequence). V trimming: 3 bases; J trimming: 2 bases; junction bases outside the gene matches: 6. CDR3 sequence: CSASTREGITDTQYF. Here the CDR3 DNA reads TGCAGTGCTAGTACGCGGGAGGGTATCACAGATACGCAGTATTTT.

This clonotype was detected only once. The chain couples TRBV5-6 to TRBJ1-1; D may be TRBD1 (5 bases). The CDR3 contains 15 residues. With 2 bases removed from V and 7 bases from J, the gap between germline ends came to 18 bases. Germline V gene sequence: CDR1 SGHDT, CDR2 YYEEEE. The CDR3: CASSLRAGSRYEAFF. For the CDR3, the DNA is TGTGCCAGCAGCTTAAGGGCAGGGAGCAGGTATGAAGCTTTCTTT.

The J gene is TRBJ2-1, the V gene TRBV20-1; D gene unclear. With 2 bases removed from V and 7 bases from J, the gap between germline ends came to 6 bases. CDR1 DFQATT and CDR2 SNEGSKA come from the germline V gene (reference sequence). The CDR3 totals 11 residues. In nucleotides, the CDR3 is TGCAGTGCTAGATATAGAAATGAGCAGTTCTTC. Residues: CSARYRNEQFF.

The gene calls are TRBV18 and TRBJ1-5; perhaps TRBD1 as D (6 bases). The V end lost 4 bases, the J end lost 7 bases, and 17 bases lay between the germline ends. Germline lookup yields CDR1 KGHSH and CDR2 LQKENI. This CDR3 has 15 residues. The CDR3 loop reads CASSLLPGVEQPQHF. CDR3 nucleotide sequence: TGTGCCAGCTCACTCCTGCCAGGGGTTGAACAGCCCCAGCATTTT.

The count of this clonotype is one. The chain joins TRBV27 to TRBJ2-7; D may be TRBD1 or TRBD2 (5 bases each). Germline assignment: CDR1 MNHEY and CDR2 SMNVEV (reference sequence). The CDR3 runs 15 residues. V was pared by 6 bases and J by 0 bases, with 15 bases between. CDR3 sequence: CASRLGTESSYEQYF. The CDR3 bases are TGTGCCAGCAGGCTCGGGACGGAAAGCTCCTACGAGCAGTACTTC.

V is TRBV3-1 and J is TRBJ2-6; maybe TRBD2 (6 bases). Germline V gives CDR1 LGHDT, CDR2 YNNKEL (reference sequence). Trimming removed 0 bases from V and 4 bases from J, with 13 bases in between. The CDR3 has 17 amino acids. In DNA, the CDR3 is TGTGCCAGCAGCCAAGAGCTCGGAGGGCTCGGGGCCAACGTCCTGACTTTC. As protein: CASSQELGGLGANVLTF.

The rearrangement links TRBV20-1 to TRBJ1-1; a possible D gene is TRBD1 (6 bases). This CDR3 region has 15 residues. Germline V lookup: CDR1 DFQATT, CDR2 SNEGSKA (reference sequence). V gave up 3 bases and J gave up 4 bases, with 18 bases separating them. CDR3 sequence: CSASPTGRLGTEAFF. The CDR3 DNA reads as TGCAGTGCTAGCCCTACAGGGAGGTTGGGCACTGAAGCTTTCTTT.

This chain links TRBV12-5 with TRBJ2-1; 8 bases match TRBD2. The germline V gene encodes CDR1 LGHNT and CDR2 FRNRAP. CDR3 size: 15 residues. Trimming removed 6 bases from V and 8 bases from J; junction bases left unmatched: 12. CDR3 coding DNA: TGTGCTAGTGGACTAATAGCGGGGTCCTTGGATGAGCAGTTCTTC. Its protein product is CASGLIAGSLDEQFF.

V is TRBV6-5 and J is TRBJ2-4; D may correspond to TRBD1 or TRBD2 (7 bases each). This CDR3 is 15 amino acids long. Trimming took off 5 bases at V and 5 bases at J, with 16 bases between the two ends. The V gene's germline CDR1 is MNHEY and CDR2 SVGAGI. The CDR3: CASSPQGGYQNIQYF. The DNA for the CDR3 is TGTGCCAGCAGTCCCCAGGGGGGGTACCAAAACATTCAGTACTTC.

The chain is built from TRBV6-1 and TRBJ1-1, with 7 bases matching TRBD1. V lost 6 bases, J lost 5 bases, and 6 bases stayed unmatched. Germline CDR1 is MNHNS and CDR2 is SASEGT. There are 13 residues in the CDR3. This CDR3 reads CASRTGLDTEAFF. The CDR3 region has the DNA TGTGCCAGCAGGACAGGGTTGGATACTGAAGCTTTCTTT.

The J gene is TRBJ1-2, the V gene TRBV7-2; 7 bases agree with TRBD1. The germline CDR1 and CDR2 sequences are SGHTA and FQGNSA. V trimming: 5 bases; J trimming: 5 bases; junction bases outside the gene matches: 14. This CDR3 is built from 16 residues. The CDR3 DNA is TGTGCCAGCAGCAGGGTGGCAGGGGGAGGAGATTATGGCTACACCTTC. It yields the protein CASSRVAGGGDYGYTF. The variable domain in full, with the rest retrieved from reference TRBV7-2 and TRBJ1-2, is GAGVSQSPSNKVTEKGKDVELRCDPISGHTALYWYRQSLGQGLEFLIYFQGNSAPDKSGLPSDRFSAERTGGSVSTLTIQRTQQEDSAVYLCASSRVAGGGDYGYTFGSGTRLTVV.

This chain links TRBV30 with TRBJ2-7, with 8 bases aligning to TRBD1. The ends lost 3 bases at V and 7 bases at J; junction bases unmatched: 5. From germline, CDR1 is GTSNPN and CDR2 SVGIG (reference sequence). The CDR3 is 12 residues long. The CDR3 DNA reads TGTGCCTGGAGAGGGACAGGAGGAGAGCAGTACTTC. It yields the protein CAWRGTGGEQYF.

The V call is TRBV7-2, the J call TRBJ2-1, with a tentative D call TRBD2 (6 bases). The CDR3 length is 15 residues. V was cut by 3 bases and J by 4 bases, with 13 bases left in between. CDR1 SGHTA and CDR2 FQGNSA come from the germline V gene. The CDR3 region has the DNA TGTGCCAGCAGCTTTGGGGGAGGACCGTACAATGAGCAGTTCTTC. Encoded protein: CASSFGGGPYNEQFF.